Listed here is a single T cell receptor beta chain. Its antigen remains unknown. This specimen comes from a study of beta chain features in type 1 diabetes. About the study: Patients did not differ from healthy donors in age, gender or cell yield. Findings and limits, study-wide: Within the patient group, naive, central memory and Treg TCRB repertoires appeared more similar to each other than within healthy donors. Fewer junction insertions and more nucleotide deletions appeared in type 1 diabetes patients.

Germline assignment: CDR1 MGHDK and CDR2 SYGVNS. V trimming: 5 bases; J trimming: 4 bases; junction bases outside the gene matches: 7. There are 16 residues in the CDR3. All of the isolated RNA was reverse transcribed, so expressed TCRB transcripts were sequenced. The data were produced by immunoSEQ multiplex PCR, yet TCRdb's version contains in-frame clones alone and is incomplete. The sample lists hundreds of thousands of clones, over 11% occurring once. CD4+ naive, central memory, regulatory and stem cell-like memory cells were sorted via CD45RO/CCR7/CD25/CD127/CD95/CD27. V usage is TRBV25-1 and J usage is TRBJ2-3; 12 positions match TRBD2. This receptor was obtained from a man aged 25 to 40 in good health. The sequenced sample was naive CD4+ T cells from blood. CDR3 loop: CASSSRLAGVSDTQYF. In nucleotides, the CDR3 is TGTGCCAGCAGTTCCCGACTAGCGGGGGTCTCAGATACGCAGTATTTT.